These 31 T cell receptor beta chains were all obtained from the same sample, sequenced in a study of neurological immune-mediated disorders. TCRdb processed the 5' RACE reads anew with MiXCR; each CDR3 protein has one entry. The sample records 50,000 or so distinct CDR3 sequences, about 3% being singletons. Sequenced sample: PBMCs. These receptors came from a man between 35 and 55 years old with multiple sclerosis.

Ten or more counts support this clonotype. V and J are TRBV4-1 and TRBJ2-5; 7 nucleotides match TRBD1. This CDR3 has 16 amino acids. Trimming at V came to 0 bases and at J to 5 bases, leaving 9 bases not matched to a gene. Germline loops: CDR1 MGHRA, CDR2 YSYEKL. CDR3 protein: CASSQENGQADETQYF. The DNA for the CDR3 is TGCGCCAGCAGCCAAGAGAATGGACAGGCTGACGAGACCCAGTACTTC.

This clonotype was recorded at least ten times. One end of the junction does not line up with germline, which may come from a read error. The rearrangement joins TRBV20-1 to TRBJ1-5; D is ambiguous. The length of the CDR3 is 14 residues. Germline V lookup: CDR1 DFQATT, CDR2 SNEGSKA (reference sequence). CDR3 residues: CSARSGSSNQPQNF. The CDR3 region has the DNA TGCAGTGCCCGATCGGGCAGTAGCAATCAGCCCCAGAATTTT.

This clonotype was detected many times. The chain combines TRBV5-1 with TRBJ2-5, with no clear D. This CDR3 contains 14 residues. The germline V and J ends were trimmed by 0 bases and 2 bases, with 8 bases remaining between them. The germline V gene has CDR1 SGHRS and CDR2 YFSETQ. In nucleotides, the CDR3 is TGCGCCAGCAGCTTGGGCCCGGATCAAGAGACCCAGTACTTC. It is translated as CASSLGPDQETQYF.

This clonotype has a count of ten or more. This chain uses TRBV20-1 with TRBJ1-1; 7 positions agree with TRBD1. CDR1 and CDR2 (germline): DFQATT, SNEGSKA (reference sequence). V shed 6 bases and J 6 bases; nucleotides not matched to a gene: 10. The length of the CDR3 is 13 residues. The CDR3 loop is CSAPLTGFPEAFF. The CDR3 region has the DNA TGCAGTGCACCCCTGACAGGGTTCCCTGAAGCTTTCTTT.

This clonotype was seen more than once but under ten times. One junction end disagrees with the germline gene, perhaps due to a read error. The chain combines TRBV12-3 or TRBV12-4 with TRBJ1-6; tentatively, D is TRBD1 (5 bases). CDR3 length: 17 amino acids. The CDR3 nucleotides read TGTGCCAGCAGTCCTATGACGTCGGGACGCGGCAATTCACCCCTCAACTTT. Translating it yields CASSPMTSGRGNSPLNF.

In its sample, this clonotype was seen many times. V usage is TRBV20-1 and J usage is TRBJ2-1; 12 bases are shared with TRBD2. The V gene's germline CDR1 is DFQATT and CDR2 SNEGSKA (reference sequence). CDR3 length: 16 residues. Trimming took 1 base from V and 5 from J; bases not matched to a gene: 6. DNA for the CDR3: TGCAGTGCTAGAGGACCTCTAGCGGGGGGGCACAATGAGCAGTTCTTC. Protein product: CSARGPLAGGHNEQFF.

In its sample, this clonotype ranks as medium-sized. V gene TRBV3-1 combines with J gene TRBJ2-3, with D possibly being TRBD2 (6 bases). CDR1 is LGHDT, CDR2 YNNKEL, per germline (reference sequence). Deletions cut 2 bases from V and 9 bases from J, with 12 bases between. The CDR3 is 13 residues long. The CDR3 here is CASSQSSERTQYF. The CDR3 bases are TGTGCCAGCAGCCAATCTAGCGAGCGGACGCAGTATTTT.

This clonotype was observed many times. The rearrangement links TRBV5-1 to TRBJ2-3, with TRBD2 as a possible D gene (6 bases). The germline V gene has CDR1 SGHRS and CDR2 YFSETQ. The CDR3 contains 14 residues. Trimming removed 5 bases from V and 4 bases from J, with 14 bases in between. The DNA of the CDR3 is TGCGCCAGCAGGCGGGGCCAGCGCGCAGATACGCAGTATTTT. Its translation is CASRRGQRADTQYF.

This clonotype was seen at least ten times. The chain employs TRBV6-2 or TRBV6-3 and TRBJ2-5; the match to TRBD2 covers 9 bases. This CDR3 has 15 amino acids. Germline lookup yields CDR1 MNHEY and CDR2 SVGEGT. V shed 2 bases and J 5 bases; nucleotides not matched to a gene: 6. The CDR3 DNA reads TGTGCCAGCAGTTACGGCGGGGGGGCATTTGAGACCCAGTACTTC. Residues: CASSYGGGAFETQYF.

This clonotype was recorded a few times. Germline is not matched at one junction end, which may reflect a read error. The rearrangement joins TRBV7-7 to TRBJ2-3, with a weak D call TRBD1 (6 bases). This CDR3 spans 15 amino acids. Germline values: CDR1 SSHAT, CDR2 FNYEAQ (reference sequence). CDR3 residues: CASSFRGGSTDTQYF. CDR3 DNA sequence: TGTGCTAGCAGCTTTCGAGGGGGTTCGACAGATACGCAGTATTTT.

This clonotype was observed a few times. This may arise from a read error, as a much more abundant clone is one base away. The rearrangement joins TRBV4-1 to TRBJ2-1, with 9 bases matching TRBD2. The CDR3 extends over 17 amino acids. J lost 2 bases, V lost 4 bases, and 9 bases had no gene match. The germline V gene has CDR1 MGHRA and CDR2 YSYEKL. The CDR3 loop reads CASSRFASGETYNEQFF. CDR3 DNA sequence: TGCGCCAGCAGCCGGTTCGCTAGCGGGGAAACCTACAATGAGCAGTTCTTC.

This clonotype was seen repeatedly, ten times or more. The rearrangement joins TRBV20-1 to TRBJ2-1, with 8 bases identical to TRBD2. With 6 bases clipped from V and 10 bases from J, the junction kept 14 bases outside the gene matches. This CDR3 is 14 amino acids long. Germline V gene sequence: CDR1 DFQATT, CDR2 SNEGSKA (reference sequence). CDR3 in amino acids: CSATPLNRGGEQFF. The CDR3 bases are TGCAGTGCAACCCCTTTAAACCGGGGGGGCGAGCAGTTCTTC.

This clonotype occurred a few times. This sequence joins TRBV7-2 and TRBJ2-1, with D uncertain. CDR3 length equals 13 residues. Per germline, CDR1 SGHTA and CDR2 FQGNSA. Trimming removed 8 bases at V and 1 base at J, with 9 bases between. The CDR3 protein is CASLVRSYNEQFF. The CDR3 DNA reads as TGTGCCAGCCTAGTTAGGTCCTACAATGAGCAGTTCTTC. Supplemented by reference TRBV7-2 and TRBJ2-1, the full variable domain reads GAGVSQSPSNKVTEKGKDVELRCDPISGHTALYWYRQSLGQGLEFLIYFQGNSAPDKSGLPSDRFSAERTGGSVSTLTIQRTQQEDSAVYLCASLVRSYNEQFFGPGTRLTVL.

In this sample, this clonotype turned up many times. CDR3 in amino acids: CASSLNGQGVNQPQHF. The CDR3 DNA is TGCGCCAGCAGCCTGAATGGACAGGGGGTCAATCAGCCCCAGCATTTT. The chain uses TRBV5-1 and TRBJ1-5, with TRBD1 matching over 10 bases. The V segment lost 4 bases and the J segment 3 bases; nucleotides outside the gene matches: 7. The germline CDR1 and CDR2 sequences are SGHRS and YFSETQ. The CDR3 runs to 16 residues.

This clonotype appeared many times. This chain connects TRBV29-1 to TRBJ2-1; possible D gene TRBD1, 6 bases. Per germline, CDR1 SQVTM and CDR2 ANQGSEA. V dropped 4 bases and J dropped 8 bases, with 12 bases sitting between them. This CDR3 is built from 12 residues. The CDR3 reads CSVAEGVYEQFF. The CDR3 DNA follows: TGCAGCGTTGCTGAGGGGGTTTATGAGCAGTTCTTC.

This clonotype showed up many times. The chain carries TRBV6-6 and TRBJ2-1; D possibly corresponds to TRBD1 (6 bases). Germline V gene sequence: CDR1 MNHNY, CDR2 SVGAGI (reference sequence). Trimming stripped 0 bases from V and 7 bases from J, with 13 bases between. The CDR3 totals 15 residues. CDR3 residues: CASSYSELGGNEQFF. The CDR3 bases are TGTGCCAGCAGTTACTCTGAGTTAGGGGGTAATGAGCAGTTCTTC.

This clonotype came up many times. V gene TRBV7-3 combines with J gene TRBJ2-7; D call uncertain. Trimming left V 5 bases short and J 6 bases short, with 11 bases between. The germline gives CDR1 SGHTA, CDR2 FQGTGA. The CDR3 totals 12 residues. As DNA, the CDR3 is TGTGCCAGCAGCCCGAGACTCGGCGAGCAGTACTTC. This codes for CASSPRLGEQYF.

This clonotype was seen at least ten times. The chain recombines TRBV7-9 with TRBJ2-3; D is uncertain. Germline V gene sequence: CDR1 SEHNR, CDR2 FQNEAQ (reference sequence). Trimming cost V 3 bases and J 8 bases, with 12 bases left between them. CDR3 length: 13 amino acids. The CDR3 spells CASSFYPVGTQYF. The CDR3 region has the DNA TGTGCCAGCAGCTTTTATCCCGTCGGTACGCAGTATTTT. The whole variable domain, filled in from reference TRBV7-9 and TRBJ2-3, reads DTGVSQNPRHKITKRGQNVTFRCDPISEHNRLYWYRQTLGQGPEFLTYFQNEAQLEKSRLLSDRFSAERPKGSFSTLEIQRTEQGDSAMYLCASSFYPVGTQYFGPGTRLTVL.

This clonotype was detected a few times. The junction differs from germline at one of its ends, possibly a read error. The chain carries TRBV6-5 and TRBJ1-5, with a tentative D call TRBD1 (5 bases). The length of the CDR3 is 14 residues. CDR1 is MNHEY, CDR2 SVGAGI, per germline. The CDR3 bases are TGTGCCACCTCCACCCGGCAGGGTGACCAGCCCCAGAATTTT. Amino acid sequence: CATSTRQGDQPQNF.

In this sample, this clonotype turned up many times. The genes are TRBV5-1 and TRBJ2-1, with no clear D. Trimming shortened V by 2 bases and J by 0 bases, and 6 bases separated the two germline ends. The CDR3 extends over 14 amino acids. The germline V gene encodes CDR1 SGHRS and CDR2 YFSETQ. The CDR3 bases are TGCGCCAGCAGCTTACAGAGCTCCTACAATGAGCAGTTCTTC. Translated, it gives CASSLQSSYNEQFF.

This clonotype was found many times. The CDR3 loop is CASSSRGTGELFF. For the CDR3, the DNA is TGTGCCAGCAGCTCACGGGGGACCGGGGAGCTGTTTTTT. The chain couples TRBV7-3 to TRBJ2-2; D might be TRBD2 (6 bases). This CDR3 is 13 amino acids long. Germline CDR1 SGHTA, CDR2 FQGTGA. The V end lost 4 bases, the J end lost 5 bases, and 8 bases lay between the germline ends.

This clonotype was counted many times. The rearrangement joins TRBV3-1 to TRBJ2-3; D remains unclear. The CDR3 has 14 residues. V was clipped by 0 bases and J by 2 bases, with 6 bases between them. In germline, CDR1 is LGHDT, CDR2 YNNKEL (reference sequence). The CDR3 sequence: CASSQDGDTDTQYF. In DNA form, the CDR3 reads TGTGCCAGCAGCCAAGATGGCGACACAGATACGCAGTATTTT.

This clonotype was detected ten times or more. The rearrangement joins TRBV5-1 to TRBJ1-2; TRBD1 matches 12 bases. V was clipped by 3 bases and J by 8 bases; unmatched bases: 5. The germline gives CDR1 SGHRS, CDR2 YFSETQ. This CDR3 is built from 14 residues. CDR3 sequence (DNA): TGCGCCAGCAGCTGGGGACAGGGGGCGCGGGGCTACACCTTC. It translates to CASSWGQGARGYTF. Using reference TRBV5-1 and TRBJ1-2 for the parts outside the CDR3, the full variable domain is KAGVTQTPRYLIKTRGQQVTLSCSPISGHRSVSWYQQTPGQGLQFLFEYFSETQRNKGNFPGRFSGRQFSNSRSEMNVSTLELGDSALYLCASSWGQGARGYTFGSGTRLTVV.

In this sample, this clonotype turned up many times. One junction end does not reproduce the germline sequence, and a read error may be involved. V gene TRBV2 combines with J gene TRBJ2-4, with 7 positions matching TRBD1. The CDR3 totals 13 residues. CDR1 and CDR2 from the germline V gene are SNHLY and FYNNEI. The CDR3 nucleotides are TGTGCCAGCAGTGACTTACAGGGGAGACCCCAAGGCTTC. Its protein is CASSDLQGRPQGF.

This clonotype showed up many times. V gene TRBV3-1 combines with J gene TRBJ2-1, with 13 bases identical to TRBD2. The V gene's germline CDR1 is LGHDT and CDR2 YNNKEL (reference sequence). The CDR3 extends over 14 amino acids. Trimming took 3 bases from V and 8 from J; bases not matched to a gene: 1. The chain's CDR3 is CASSQGTSGDEQFF. The CDR3 nucleotides are TGTGCCAGCAGCCAGGGGACTAGCGGGGATGAGCAGTTCTTC.

This clonotype showed up many times. The chain combines TRBV6-5 with TRBJ1-5, with D possibly TRBD1 on 6 matching bases. V was clipped by 6 bases and J by 4 bases, with 16 bases between them. This CDR3 contains 15 residues. CDR1 and CDR2 from the germline V gene are MNHEY and SVGAGI. CDR3 region: CASSSGVIENQPQHF. CDR3 DNA: TGTGCCAGCAGCTCAGGGGTTATTGAAAATCAGCCCCAGCATTTT.

This clonotype came up many times. V gene TRBV5-6 combines with J gene TRBJ2-2, with 9 positions matching TRBD1. The CDR3 loop spans 16 amino acids. J was trimmed by 5 bases and V by 0 bases; bases with no gene match: 5. Germline values: CDR1 SGHDT, CDR2 YYEEEE. CDR3 sequence reads: CASSLGGQGETGELFF. The CDR3 DNA reads as TGTGCCAGCAGCTTGGGGGGACAGGGTGAGACCGGGGAGCTGTTTTTT.

In this sample, this clonotype turned up many times. The rearrangement joins TRBV6-5 to TRBJ1-1; D not resolved. The germline V gene has CDR1 MNHEY and CDR2 SVGAGI. There are 14 residues in the CDR3. Trimming removed 2 bases from V and 1 base from J, with 8 bases in between. The CDR3 is CASSYGVGNTEAFF. As DNA, the CDR3 is TGTGCCAGCAGTTACGGAGTAGGGAACACTGAAGCTTTCTTT.

The table lists this clonotype with many counts. The genes are TRBV10-3 and TRBJ2-3, with D perhaps TRBD1 (5 bases). Per the germline V gene, CDR1 is ENHRY and CDR2 is SYGVKD. This CDR3 region has 16 residues. V was trimmed by 7 bases and J by 1 base, leaving 18 bases between them. CDR3 region: CAIKGSETERTDTQYF. The CDR3 DNA is TGTGCCATCAAAGGTTCCGAGACAGAACGCACAGATACGCAGTATTTT.

This clonotype was seen many times. The chain employs TRBV19 and TRBJ1-2; D is uncertain. Trimming took 5 bases from V and 5 from J, leaving 18 bases between them. The length of the CDR3 is 15 residues. Germline CDR1 LNHDA, CDR2 SQIVND (reference sequence). The CDR3 region is CASSGPRAGDYGYTF. CDR3 nucleotides: TGTGCCAGTAGTGGACCTCGGGCAGGAGATTATGGCTACACCTTC.

This clonotype was detected many times. The chain recombines TRBV6-5 with TRBJ2-7; D ambiguous. The CDR3 is 14 residues long. Germline assignment: CDR1 MNHEY and CDR2 SVGAGI. Trimming cost V 6 bases and J 2 bases, with 14 bases left between them. The CDR3 DNA follows: TGTGCCAGCAGCCCCGGGTCCAATACCTACGAGCAGTACTTC. The encoded protein is CASSPGSNTYEQYF.